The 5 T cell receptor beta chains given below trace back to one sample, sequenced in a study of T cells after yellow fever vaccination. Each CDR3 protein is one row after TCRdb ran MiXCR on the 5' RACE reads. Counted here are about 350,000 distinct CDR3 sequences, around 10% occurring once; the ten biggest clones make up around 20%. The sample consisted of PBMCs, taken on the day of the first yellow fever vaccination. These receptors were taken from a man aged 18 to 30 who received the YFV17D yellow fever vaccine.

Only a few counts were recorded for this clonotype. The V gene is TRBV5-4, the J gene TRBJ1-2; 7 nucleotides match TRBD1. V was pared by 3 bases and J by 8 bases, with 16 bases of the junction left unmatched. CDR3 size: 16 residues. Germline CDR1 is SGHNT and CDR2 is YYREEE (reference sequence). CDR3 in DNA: TGTGCCAGCAGCTCCCGACAGGGAGCGAGGTCTTACGGCTACACCTTC. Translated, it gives CASSSRQGARSYGYTF.

The DNA of the CDR3 is TGTGCCAGCAGCATGTCGACGGGGGGTTGGGGAGAGACCCAGTACTTC. It specifies CASSMSTGGWGETQYF. This chain joins TRBV7-2 and TRBJ2-5; 7 bases line up with TRBD2. The CDR3 covers 16 residues. CDR1 is SGHTA and CDR2 is FQGNSA in the germline V gene. V lost 5 bases and J lost 4; bases outside the gene matches: 13.

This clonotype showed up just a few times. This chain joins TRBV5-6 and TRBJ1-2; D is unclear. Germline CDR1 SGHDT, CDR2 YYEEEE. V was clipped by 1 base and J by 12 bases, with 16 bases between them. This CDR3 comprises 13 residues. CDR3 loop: CASSLRTAGGNTF. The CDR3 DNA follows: TGTGCCAGCAGCTTGAGGACTGCCGGAGGAAACACCTTC. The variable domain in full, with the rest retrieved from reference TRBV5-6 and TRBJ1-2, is DAGVTQSPTHLIKTRGQQVTLRCSPKSGHDTVSWYQQALGQGPQFIFQYYEEEERQRGNFPDRFSGHQFPNYSSELNVNALLLGDSALYLCASSLRTAGGNTFGSGTRLTVV.

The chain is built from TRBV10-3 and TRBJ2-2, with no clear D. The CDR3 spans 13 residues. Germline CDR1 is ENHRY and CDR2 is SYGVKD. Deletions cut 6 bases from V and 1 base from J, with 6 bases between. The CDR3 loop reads CAIREGNTGELFF. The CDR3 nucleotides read TGTGCCATCAGGGAAGGGAACACCGGGGAGCTGTTTTTT.

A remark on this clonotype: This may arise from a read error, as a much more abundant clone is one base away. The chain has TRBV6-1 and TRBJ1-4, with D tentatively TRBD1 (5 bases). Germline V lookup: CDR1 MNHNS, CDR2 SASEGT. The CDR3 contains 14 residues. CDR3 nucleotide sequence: TGTGCCAGCGGGGCCACTTCAACTAATGAAAAACAGTTTTTT. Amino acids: CASGATSTNEKQFF.